The 20 T cell receptor beta chains below were found in one sample sequenced in a study of blood T cells in healthy people across ages. Together with a sample-barcoded 5' primer, a J-beta primer mix was included in a second PCR lasting roughly 6 to 12 cycles. Each CDR3 protein gets one entry after TCRdb re-called the 5' RACE reads with MiXCR. Here the sample spans hundreds of thousands of distinct CDR3 sequences, about 24% being singletons. Sequenced material: blood. The receptor source for this set is a man between 65 and 79 years old in good health.

There are a few counts of this clonotype. This chain uses TRBV19 with TRBJ2-7; TRBD2 agrees at 8 bases. The V segment lost 10 bases and the J segment 5 bases; nucleotides outside the gene matches: 7. CDR1 LNHDA and CDR2 SQIVND come from the germline V gene (reference sequence). This CDR3 has 12 amino acids. CDR3 DNA sequence: TGTGCCAAGCGGGAGACTAACCACGAGCAGTACGTC. Protein sequence: CAKRETNHEQYV.

The chain couples TRBV30 to TRBJ2-4; 9 bases map to TRBD2. CDR1 and CDR2 (germline): GTSNPN, SVGIG (reference sequence). V was clipped by 5 bases and J by 9 bases; unmatched bases: 11. The CDR3 covers 14 residues. The CDR3, as DNA: TGTGCCTGGGGAAATAGCGGGAGTTCTGGCATTCAGTACTTC. It codes for CAWGNSGSSGIQYF. Full variable domain (missing parts from reference TRBV30 and TRBJ2-4): SQTIHQWPATLVQPVGSPLSLECTVEGTSNPNLYWYRQAAGRGLQLLFYSVGIGQISSEVPQNLSASRPQDRQFILSSKKLLLSDSGFYLCAWGNSGSSGIQYFGAGTRLSVL.

This clonotype appeared a few times. The rearrangement joins TRBV29-1 to TRBJ2-3, with 13 bases that match TRBD2. Germline-derived CDR1 and CDR2 are SQVTM and ANQGSEA. The CDR3 has 14 residues. V lost 7 bases, J lost 4 bases, and 5 bases stayed unmatched. The CDR3 DNA sequence: TGCAGCGCCGAGACTAGCGGGGGGTCAGATACGCAGTATTTT. Translated, it gives CSAETSGGSDTQYF.

This clonotype was recorded at least ten times. The V gene is TRBV28, the J gene TRBJ2-3; 8 positions agree with TRBD1. With 4 bases clipped from V and 0 bases from J, the junction kept 3 bases outside the gene matches. The germline gives CDR1 MDHEN, CDR2 SYDVKM. CDR3 length equals 15 residues. The CDR3 sequence: CASSSDRVSTDTQYF. The CDR3 DNA reads as TGTGCCAGCAGTTCGGACAGGGTTAGCACAGATACGCAGTATTTT.

This clonotype occurred a few times. The CDR3 protein is CASGWGLAGYNEQFF. As DNA, the CDR3 is TGTGCTAGTGGTTGGGGACTAGCGGGCTACAATGAGCAGTTCTTC. V usage is TRBV12-5 and J usage is TRBJ2-1; TRBD2 matches 12 bases. V lost 4 bases to trimming and J lost 3 bases; unmatched junction nucleotides: 1. Germline V gene sequence: CDR1 LGHNT, CDR2 FRNRAP. CDR3 length equals 15 residues.

This clonotype showed up just a few times. The chain couples TRBV30 to TRBJ1-2; no clear D gene. Germline-derived CDR1 and CDR2 are GTSNPN and SVGIG (reference sequence). This CDR3 spans 14 amino acids. V was trimmed by 4 bases and J by 6 bases, leaving 18 bases between them. The CDR3 spells CAWTPILRRHGYTF. The CDR3, as DNA: TGTGCCTGGACCCCAATCCTCAGACGGCATGGCTACACCTTC.

This chain joins TRBV7-2 and TRBJ1-1; possibly TRBD1 for D (5 bases). The germline V gene encodes CDR1 SGHTA and CDR2 FQGNSA. The CDR3 runs 13 residues. V lost 2 bases and J 10 bases, leaving 14 bases between the germline ends. CDR3 coding DNA: TGTGCCAGCAGCTTACCTCAGGGCACAGCAGCTTTCTTT. It is translated as CASSLPQGTAAFF.

The chain carries TRBV11-2 and TRBJ2-1, with D hard to call. This CDR3 is built from 12 residues. V lost 3 bases, J lost 8 bases, and 8 bases lay in between. From germline, CDR1 is SGHAT and CDR2 FQNNGV. CDR3 loop: CASSFGYHEQFF. For the CDR3, the DNA is TGTGCCAGCAGCTTTGGGTACCATGAGCAGTTCTTC.

The J gene is TRBJ1-1, the V gene TRBV5-1, with D tentatively TRBD1 (6 bases). This CDR3 is 15 amino acids long. CDR1 is SGHRS and CDR2 is YFSETQ in the germline V gene. Trimming cost V 2 bases and J 5 bases, with 16 bases left between them. The CDR3 nucleotides read TGCGCCAGCAGCTTAAATGGGGGGGCCGGGACTGAAGCTTTCTTT. Protein product: CASSLNGGAGTEAFF.

The chain links TRBV12-3 or TRBV12-4 to TRBJ2-5, with D perhaps given as TRBD1 or TRBD2 (6 bases each). V shed 8 bases and J shed 5 bases, with 15 bases lying between them. The CDR3 extends over 13 amino acids. The CDR3 spells CASRPRGLETQYF. CDR3 coding DNA: TGTGCCAGCCGACCCAGGGGACTGGAGACCCAGTACTTC.

The chain couples TRBV28 to TRBJ2-7, with TRBD1 identical over 7 bases. J gave up 0 bases and V 7 bases, and 6 bases lay outside the gene matches. This CDR3 comprises 14 residues. Germline values: CDR1 MDHEN, CDR2 SYDVKM. The CDR3 is CASTFGTASYEQYF. The CDR3, as DNA: TGTGCCAGCACCTTCGGGACAGCCTCCTACGAGCAGTACTTC.

V is TRBV29-1 and J is TRBJ2-1, with D tentatively TRBD1 (5 bases). CDR1 and CDR2 (germline): SQVTM, ANQGSEA. This CDR3 has 12 residues. The V gene lost 3 bases and the J gene lost 12 bases, with 15 bases spanning the gap. The CDR3 region is CSVEGQQKRQFF. The CDR3 DNA follows: TGCAGCGTTGAGGGGCAGCAAAAGCGGCAGTTCTTC.

This clonotype occurred a few times. CDR3 nucleotides: TGTGCCACCAGCAGAGATACGGGACAGAGCTCCTACAATGAGCAGTTCTTC. It translates to CATSRDTGQSSYNEQFF. The chain has TRBV15 and TRBJ2-1, with 7 bases that match TRBD1. V lost 0 bases, J lost 0 bases, and 5 bases stayed unmatched. Germline loops: CDR1 LNHNV, CDR2 YYDKDF (reference sequence). CDR3 size: 17 residues.

This clonotype was detected ten times or more. J is TRBJ1-2 and V is TRBV5-1; 7 bases fit TRBD1. The CDR3 loop spans 14 amino acids. Germline CDR1 reads SGHRS; CDR2 reads YFSETQ. J lost 5 bases, V lost 0 bases, and 4 bases had no gene match. The CDR3 protein is CASSLDRGNYGYTF. Here the CDR3 DNA reads TGCGCCAGCAGCTTGGACAGGGGTAATTATGGCTACACCTTC.

The V gene is TRBV20-1, the J gene TRBJ2-7; no definite D call. Deletions cut 0 bases from V and 2 bases from J, with 8 bases between. The CDR3 is 13 residues long. The germline gives CDR1 DFQATT, CDR2 SNEGSKA (reference sequence). CDR3 amino acids: CSAREIATYEQYV. CDR3 DNA: TGCAGTGCTAGAGAGATAGCAACCTACGAGCAGTACGTC.

The genes are TRBV6-5 and TRBJ2-3, with D hard to call. The CDR3 has 13 residues. V lost 7 bases and J lost 9, with 17 bases in between. The germline V gene has CDR1 MNHEY and CDR2 SVGAGI. The CDR3 loop is CASKDNTKPTQYF. The CDR3 DNA reads TGTGCCAGCAAAGACAACACTAAACCAACGCAGTATTTT.

The V gene is TRBV20-1, the J gene TRBJ2-5; no definite D call. CDR1 is DFQATT and CDR2 is SNEGSKA in the germline V gene (reference sequence). Trimming removed 4 bases from V and 4 bases from J, with 16 bases in between. The CDR3 spans 14 residues. In DNA, the CDR3 is TGCAGTGCTAATAGGTTTGCCAGCCGAGAGACCCAGTACTTC. Translation gives CSANRFASRETQYF.

This clonotype has a handful of counts. The chain recombines TRBV18 with TRBJ2-5; possible D gene TRBD1, 5 bases. CDR3 length: 14 residues. Looked up from germline, CDR1 is KGHSH and CDR2 is LQKENI. Trimming took 2 bases from V and 2 from J, leaving 9 bases between them. The CDR3 sequence is CASSPTGHQETQYF. CDR3 coding DNA: TGTGCCAGCTCACCAACAGGACATCAAGAGACCCAGTACTTC.

This clonotype was observed a handful of times. The chain recombines TRBV6-6 with TRBJ2-3; possible D gene TRBD2, 6 bases. Looked up from germline, CDR1 is MNHNY and CDR2 is SVGAGI (reference sequence). Deletions cut 7 bases from V and 4 bases from J, with 12 bases between. The CDR3 covers 13 residues. The CDR3 DNA reads as TGTGCCAGCACCACCGGGAGTCCAGATACGCAGTATTTT. Protein sequence: CASTTGSPDTQYF.

This clonotype was seen a handful of times. This chain joins TRBV6-6 and TRBJ1-2; tentative D call: TRBD1 (5 bases). The CDR3 is 12 amino acids. The germline V gene encodes CDR1 MNHNY and CDR2 SVGAGI (reference sequence). The ends were cut back, 10 bases at V and 3 bases at J, with 12 bases in the middle. In DNA, the CDR3 is TGTGCCACCTGGGGAGGGGACTATGGCTACACCTTC. This gives the protein CATWGGDYGYTF.